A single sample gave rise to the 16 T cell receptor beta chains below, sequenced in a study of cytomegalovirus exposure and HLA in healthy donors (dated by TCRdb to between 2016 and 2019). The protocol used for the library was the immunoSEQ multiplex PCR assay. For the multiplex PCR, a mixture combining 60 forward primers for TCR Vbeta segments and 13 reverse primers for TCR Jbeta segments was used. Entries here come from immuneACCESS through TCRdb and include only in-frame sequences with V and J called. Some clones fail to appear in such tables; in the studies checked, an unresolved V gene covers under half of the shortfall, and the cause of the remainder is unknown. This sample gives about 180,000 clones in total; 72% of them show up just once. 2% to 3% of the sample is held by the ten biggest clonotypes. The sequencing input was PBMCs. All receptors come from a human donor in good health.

In DNA, the CDR3 is TGTGCCAGCAGCTTAGTAACAGGGAAGTCCACTGAAGCTTTCTTT. It is translated as CASSLVTGKSTEAFF. V gene TRBV11-2 combines with J gene TRBJ1-1, with D perhaps TRBD1 (6 bases). Germline CDR1 reads SGHAT; CDR2 reads FQNNGV. V lost 1 base, J lost 4 bases, and 13 bases lay in between. CDR3 size: 15 residues. Filled out from reference TRBV11-2 and TRBJ1-1, the complete variable domain reads EAGVAQSPRYKIIEKRQSVAFWCNPISGHATLYWYQQILGQGPKLLIQFQNNGVVDDSQLPKDRFSAERLKGVDSTLKIQPAKLEDSAVYLCASSLVTGKSTEAFFGQGTRLTVV.

As DNA, the CDR3 is TGTGCCAGCAGCTTGGCGGGGGGGCGCGAGCAGTACTTC. As protein: CASSLAGGREQYF. The rearrangement uses TRBV5-4 and TRBJ2-7, with 8 bases matching TRBD2. Germline lookup yields CDR1 SGHNT and CDR2 YYREEE (reference sequence). V gave up 0 bases and J gave up 6 bases; unmatched junction bases: 2. This CDR3 is 13 amino acids long. The whole variable domain, filled in from reference TRBV5-4 and TRBJ2-7, reads ETGVTQSPTHLIKTRGQQVTLRCSSQSGHNTVSWYQQALGQGPQFIFQYYREEENGRGNFPPRFSGLQFPNYSSELNVNALELDDSALYLCASSLAGGREQYFGPGTRLTVT.

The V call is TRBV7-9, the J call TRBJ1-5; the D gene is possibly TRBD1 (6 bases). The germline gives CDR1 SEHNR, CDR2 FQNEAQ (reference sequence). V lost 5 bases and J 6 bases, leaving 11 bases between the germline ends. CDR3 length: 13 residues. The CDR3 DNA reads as TGTGCCAGCAGCGAACAGGGTGGTCAGCCCCAGCATTTT. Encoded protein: CASSEQGGQPQHF.

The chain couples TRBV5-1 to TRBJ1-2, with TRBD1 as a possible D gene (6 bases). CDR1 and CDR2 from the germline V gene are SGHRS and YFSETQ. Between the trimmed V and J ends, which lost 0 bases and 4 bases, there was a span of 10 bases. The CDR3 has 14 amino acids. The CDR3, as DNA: TGCGCCAGCAGCTTGGACGGGACACCCTATGGCTACACCTTC. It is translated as CASSLDGTPYGYTF.

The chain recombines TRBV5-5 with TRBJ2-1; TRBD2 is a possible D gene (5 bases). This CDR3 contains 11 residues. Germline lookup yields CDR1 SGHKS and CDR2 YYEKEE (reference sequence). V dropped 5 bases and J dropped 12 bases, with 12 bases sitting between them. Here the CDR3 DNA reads TGTGCCAGCAGATCAGGAGGTGTGCAGTTCTTC. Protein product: CASRSGGVQFF. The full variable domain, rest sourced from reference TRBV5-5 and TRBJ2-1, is DAGVTQSPTHLIKTRGQQVTLRCSPISGHKSVSWYQQVLGQGPQFIFQYYEKEERGRGNFPDRFSARQFPNYSSELNVNALLLGDSALYLCASRSGGVQFFGPGTRLTVL.

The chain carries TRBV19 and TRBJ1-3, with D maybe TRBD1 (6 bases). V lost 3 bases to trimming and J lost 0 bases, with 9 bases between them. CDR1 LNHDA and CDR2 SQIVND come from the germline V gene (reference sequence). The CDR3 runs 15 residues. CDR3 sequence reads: CASSIQDSSGNTIYF. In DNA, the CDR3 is TGTGCCAGTAGTATTCAGGACAGCTCTGGAAACACCATATATTTT.

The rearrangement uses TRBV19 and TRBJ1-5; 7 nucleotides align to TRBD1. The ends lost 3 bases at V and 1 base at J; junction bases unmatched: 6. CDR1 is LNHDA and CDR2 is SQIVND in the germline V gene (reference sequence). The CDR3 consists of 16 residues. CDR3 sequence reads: CASSIGTVSSNQPQHF. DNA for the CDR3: TGTGCCAGTAGTATTGGGACAGTCTCCAGCAATCAGCCCCAGCATTTT.

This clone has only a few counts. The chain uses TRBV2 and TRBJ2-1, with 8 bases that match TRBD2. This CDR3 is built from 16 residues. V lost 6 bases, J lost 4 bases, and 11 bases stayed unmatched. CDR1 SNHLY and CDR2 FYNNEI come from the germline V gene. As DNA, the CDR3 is TGTGCCAGCAGCATCCCGGGGGGGTTGACTTACAATGAGCAGTTCTTC. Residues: CASSIPGGLTYNEQFF.

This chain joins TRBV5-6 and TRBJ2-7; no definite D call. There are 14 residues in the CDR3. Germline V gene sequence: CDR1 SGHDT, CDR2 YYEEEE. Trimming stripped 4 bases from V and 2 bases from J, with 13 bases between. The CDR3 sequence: CASSLGVVAYEQYF. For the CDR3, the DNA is TGTGCCAGCAGCCTAGGCGTCGTTGCCTACGAGCAGTACTTC.

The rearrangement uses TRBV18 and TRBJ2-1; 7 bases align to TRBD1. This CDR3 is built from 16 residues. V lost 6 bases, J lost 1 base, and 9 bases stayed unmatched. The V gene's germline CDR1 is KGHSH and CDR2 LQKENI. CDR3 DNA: TGTGCCAGCTCGCTCCTAGGACAGGTTTCCTACAATGAGCAGTTCTTC. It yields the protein CASSLLGQVSYNEQFF.

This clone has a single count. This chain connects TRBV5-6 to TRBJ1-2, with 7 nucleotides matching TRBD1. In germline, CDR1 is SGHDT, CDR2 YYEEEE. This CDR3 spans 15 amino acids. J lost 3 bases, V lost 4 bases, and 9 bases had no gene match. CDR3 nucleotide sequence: TGTGCCAGCAGCCCCTTTAGACAGGGCGACTATGGCTACACCTTC. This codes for CASSPFRQGDYGYTF.

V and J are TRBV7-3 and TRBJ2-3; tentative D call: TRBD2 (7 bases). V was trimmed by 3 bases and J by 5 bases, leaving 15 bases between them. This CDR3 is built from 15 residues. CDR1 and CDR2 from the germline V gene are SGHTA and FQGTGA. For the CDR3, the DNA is TGTGCCAGCAGCTTCGGAGGGGGGGCCGGAGATACGCAGTATTTT. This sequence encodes CASSFGGGAGDTQYF.

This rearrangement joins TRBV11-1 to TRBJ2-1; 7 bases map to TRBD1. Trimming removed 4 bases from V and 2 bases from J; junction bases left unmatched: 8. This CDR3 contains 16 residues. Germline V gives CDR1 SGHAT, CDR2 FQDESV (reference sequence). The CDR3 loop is CASSSTDRDPYNEQFF. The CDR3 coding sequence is TGTGCCAGCAGCTCCACCGACAGGGATCCCTACAATGAGCAGTTCTTC.

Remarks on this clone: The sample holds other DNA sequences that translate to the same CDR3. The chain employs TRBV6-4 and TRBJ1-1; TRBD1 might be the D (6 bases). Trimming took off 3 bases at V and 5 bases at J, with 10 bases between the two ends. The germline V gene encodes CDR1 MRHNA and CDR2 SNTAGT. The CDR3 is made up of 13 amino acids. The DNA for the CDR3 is TGTGCCAGCAGTGAACAAACAGGGACTGAAGCTTTCTTT. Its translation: CASSEQTGTEAFF.

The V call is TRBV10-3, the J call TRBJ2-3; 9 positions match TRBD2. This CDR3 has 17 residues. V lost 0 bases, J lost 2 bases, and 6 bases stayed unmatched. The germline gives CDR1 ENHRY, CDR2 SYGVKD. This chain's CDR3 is CAISESYQRGDTDTQYF. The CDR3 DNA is TGTGCCATCAGTGAGTCGTACCAGCGGGGGGACACAGATACGCAGTATTTT.

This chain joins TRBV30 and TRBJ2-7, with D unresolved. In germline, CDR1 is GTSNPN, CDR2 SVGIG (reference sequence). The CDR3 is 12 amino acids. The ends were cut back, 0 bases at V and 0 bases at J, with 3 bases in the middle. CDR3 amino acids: CAWSVNSYEQYF. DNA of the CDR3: TGTGCCTGGAGTGTCAACTCCTACGAGCAGTACTTC. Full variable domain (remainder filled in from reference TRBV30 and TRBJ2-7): SQTIHQWPATLVQPVGSPLSLECTVEGTSNPNLYWYRQAAGRGLQLLFYSVGIGQISSEVPQNLSASRPQDRQFILSSKKLLLSDSGFYLCAWSVNSYEQYFGPGTRLTVT.